Listed here are 22 T cell receptor beta chains from one sample, sequenced in a study of PD-1 blockade in classical Hodgkin lymphoma (dated by TCRdb to the early 2020s). The label giving this sample's time point can be read as: cycle 4 day 1 (C4D1), after 6 weeks of nivolumab. Relapse after autologous stem cell transplantation had occurred in all trial patients, and cohorts A, B and C were distinguished by prior brentuximab vedotin exposure. Magnetic negative selection with a Miltenyi CD4+ T cell isolation kit was used to purify CD4+ T cells from thawed PBMCs. Receptors were amplified or captured by the immunoSEQ multiplex PCR assay. TCRdb took this table from immuneACCESS and kept in-frame rearrangements with V and J called. Such tables lack part of the clones; where checked against another copy, unresolved V genes explain under half of the gap, and the rest is unexplained. This sample comprises roughly 30,000 clones, roughly 80% of them detected only once. Approximately 0.62% of the sample goes to the ten largest clones.

This specimen was CD4+ T cells from blood, taken before the fourth cycle of nivolumab. Source of these receptors: a human donor with classical Hodgkin lymphoma.

The chain recombines TRBV5-1 with TRBJ2-7, with D hard to call. The CDR3 runs to 12 residues. Germline CDR1 reads SGHRS; CDR2 reads YFSETQ. The V end lost 0 bases, the J end lost 3 bases, and 4 bases lay between the germline ends. DNA of the CDR3: TGCGCCAGCAGCTTGGATTTCTACGAGCAGTACTTC. Protein product: CASSLDFYEQYF.

CDR3 bases: TGTGCCAGCAGGCCAGGGACAGGGGTTACCGGCTACACCTTC. Its translation: CASRPGTGVTGYTF. V is TRBV6-5 and J is TRBJ1-2; 10 positions agree with TRBD1. V lost 6 bases, J lost 8 bases, and 9 bases stayed unmatched. Germline V gene data show CDR1 as MNHEY and CDR2 as SVGAGI. This CDR3 is 14 amino acids long.

This clone was observed a handful of times. This chain uses TRBV5-1 with TRBJ2-7, with D possibly matching TRBD1 (5 bases). Trimming removed 0 bases from V and 3 bases from J, with 16 bases in between. Germline assignment: CDR1 SGHRS and CDR2 YFSETQ. This CDR3 contains 16 residues. In DNA form, the CDR3 reads TGCGCCAGCAGCTTGGCGTCAGGGCCCAGAGACTACGAGCAGTACTTC. Translating it yields CASSLASGPRDYEQYF.

This chain links TRBV5-1 with TRBJ2-7, with a possible D match to TRBD1 (6 bases). CDR3 length equals 14 residues. Germline CDR1 reads SGHRS; CDR2 reads YFSETQ. Deletions cut 0 bases from V and 2 bases from J, with 9 bases between. CDR3 loop: CASSLVQGTYEQYF. As DNA, the CDR3 is TGCGCCAGCAGCTTGGTCCAGGGGACCTACGAGCAGTACTTC.

The J gene is TRBJ1-4, the V gene TRBV7-9; D unclear. The CDR3 runs 15 residues. CDR1 is SEHNR, CDR2 FQNEAQ, per germline (reference sequence). Trimming left V 1 base short and J 8 bases short, with 14 bases between. The DNA of the CDR3 is TGTGCCAGCAGCTTAGAGGCGGGGATTATCGAAAAACTGTTTTTT. Its translation: CASSLEAGIIEKLFF.

This sequence joins TRBV2 and TRBJ2-7; TRBD1 is a possible D gene (6 bases). The germline V gene has CDR1 SNHLY and CDR2 FYNNEI. CDR3 length equals 14 residues. V lost 8 bases, J lost 2 bases, and 16 bases lay in between. The CDR3 DNA reads as TGTGCCAGCCCCTCCCTACAGGGCACCTACGAGCAGTACTTC. Protein: CASPSLQGTYEQYF.

This clone has more than one count but fewer than ten. The sample holds other DNA sequences that translate to the same CDR3. The V and J genes are TRBV5-1 and TRBJ1-5, with unresolved D. The germline CDR1 and CDR2 sequences are SGHRS and YFSETQ. V dropped 4 bases and J dropped 2 bases, with 7 bases sitting between them. CDR3 length: 13 amino acids. The CDR3, as DNA: TGCGCCAGCAGCCTGGACGGCAATCAGCCCCAGCATTTT. Protein sequence: CASSLDGNQPQHF. Variable domain in full (rest from reference TRBV5-1 and TRBJ1-5): KAGVTQTPRYLIKTRGQQVTLSCSPISGHRSVSWYQQTPGQGLQFLFEYFSETQRNKGNFPGRFSGRQFSNSRSEMNVSTLELGDSALYLCASSLDGNQPQHFGDGTRLSIL.

The CDR3 sequence is CASRVLSGSYGYTF. CDR3 nucleotides: TGTGCCAGCAGAGTCCTAAGTGGGTCCTATGGCTACACCTTC. The genes are TRBV27 and TRBJ1-2; D unclear. The V gene's germline CDR1 is MNHEY and CDR2 SMNVEV (reference sequence). The CDR3 is 14 amino acids. Trimming removed 6 bases at V and 4 bases at J, with 15 bases between.

This chain connects TRBV9 to TRBJ1-4; TRBD1 is a possible D gene (5 bases). Germline V gene data show CDR1 as SGDLS and CDR2 as YYNGEE. Between the trimmed V and J ends, which lost 4 bases and 12 bases, there was a span of 25 bases. This CDR3 has 16 amino acids. CDR3 protein: CASSPKSDSFSGELFF. For the CDR3, the DNA is TGTGCCAGCAGCCCTAAATCCGACAGTTTCAGTGGTGAACTGTTTTTT.

Only a few counts were recorded for this clone. The chain carries TRBV28 and TRBJ1-1, with D maybe TRBD1 (6 bases). Trimming removed 6 bases at V and 0 bases at J, with 26 bases between. The CDR3 is made up of 19 amino acids. CDR1 is MDHEN and CDR2 is SYDVKM in the germline V gene. In DNA, the CDR3 is TGTGCCAGCAGCAGACGCTCAACCCCGGGACATCACTTGAACACTGAAGCTTTCTTT. Protein product: CASSRRSTPGHHLNTEAFF.

V is TRBV28 and J is TRBJ1-6, with 10 bases matching TRBD1. CDR1 and CDR2 (germline): MDHEN, SYDVKM. This CDR3 contains 12 residues. CDR3 coding DNA: TGTGCAGAAGGACAGGGGGTCTCACCCCTCCACTTT. The encoded protein is CAEGQGVSPLHF.

The chain recombines TRBV2 with TRBJ2-2; no clear D. The V end lost 3 bases, the J end lost 1 base, and 9 bases lay between the germline ends. This CDR3 is 15 amino acids long. CDR1 SNHLY and CDR2 FYNNEI come from the germline V gene. The CDR3 DNA follows: TGTGCCAGCAGTGAGAACAGCCGGAACACCGGGGAGCTGTTTTTT. It is translated as CASSENSRNTGELFF.

This rearrangement joins TRBV28 to TRBJ1-2; D might be TRBD1 (6 bases). The CDR3 spans 15 residues. Per germline, CDR1 MDHEN and CDR2 SYDVKM. The germline V and J ends were trimmed by 2 bases and 2 bases, with 12 bases remaining between them. CDR3 loop: CASSLLGQLNYGYTF. The CDR3 bases are TGTGCCAGCAGTTTACTAGGACAGCTAAACTATGGCTACACCTTC.

This chain's CDR3 is CATSRPPGDRLYNEQFF. CDR3 coding DNA: TGTGCCACCAGCAGACCCCCAGGGGACAGACTCTACAATGAGCAGTTCTTC. This chain uses TRBV15 with TRBJ2-1; TRBD1 agrees at 7 bases. The CDR3 length is 17 residues. CDR1 is LNHNV and CDR2 is YYDKDF in the germline V gene (reference sequence). After removal of 2 bases from V and 3 bases from J, the junction contained 10 bases not matched to a gene.

The chain uses TRBV5-1 and TRBJ1-6, with D unclear. Trimming shortened V by 0 bases and J by 8 bases, and 9 bases separated the two germline ends. The CDR3 spans 14 residues. Germline CDR1 SGHRS, CDR2 YFSETQ. CDR3 sequence reads: CASSLEGWHSPLHF. The CDR3 DNA reads TGCGCCAGCAGCTTGGAAGGGTGGCATTCACCCCTCCACTTT.

V is TRBV5-5 and J is TRBJ2-1; 7 nucleotides line up with TRBD2. There are 15 residues in the CDR3. With 6 bases clipped from V and 1 base from J, the junction kept 7 bases outside the gene matches. Germline V gene data show CDR1 as SGHKS and CDR2 as YYEKEE (reference sequence). CDR3 protein: CASTPSGVSYNEQFF. The CDR3 DNA reads TGTGCCAGCACTCCGAGCGGGGTATCCTACAATGAGCAGTTCTTC. Full variable domain (missing parts from reference TRBV5-5 and TRBJ2-1): DAGVTQSPTHLIKTRGQQVTLRCSPISGHKSVSWYQQVLGQGPQFIFQYYEKEERGRGNFPDRFSARQFPNYSSELNVNALLLGDSALYLCASTPSGVSYNEQFFGPGTRLTVL.

CDR3 in amino acids: CASSQEGGGAKTQYF. CDR3 bases: TGCGCCAGCAGCCAAGAGGGAGGGGGCGCGAAGACCCAGTACTTC. This chain joins TRBV4-1 and TRBJ2-5; the D call may be TRBD1 or TRBD2 (7 bases each). This CDR3 has 15 residues. Trimming removed 0 bases from V and 6 bases from J, with 14 bases in between. Per the germline V gene, CDR1 is MGHRA and CDR2 is YSYEKL.

This chain uses TRBV30 with TRBJ1-2; D gene uncertain. Trimming removed 0 bases from V and 0 bases from J, with 5 bases in between. This CDR3 spans 13 amino acids. CDR1 is GTSNPN and CDR2 is SVGIG in the germline V gene (reference sequence). The CDR3 sequence is CAWSVEANYGYTF. The CDR3 region has the DNA TGTGCCTGGAGTGTAGAGGCTAACTATGGCTACACCTTC.

This chain's CDR3 is CASSQERADTQYF. DNA of the CDR3: TGCGCCAGCAGCCAAGAACGCGCAGATACGCAGTATTTT. This chain connects TRBV4-1 to TRBJ2-3; D is undetermined. Germline CDR1 MGHRA, CDR2 YSYEKL. The V end was cut by 0 bases, the J end by 4 bases, with 5 bases between. The CDR3 spans 13 residues.

V usage is TRBV7-9 and J usage is TRBJ1-5; D possibly corresponds to TRBD1 (5 bases). V lost 5 bases and J lost 3, with 14 bases in between. The CDR3 has 15 amino acids. Germline CDR1 and CDR2: SEHNR and FQNEAQ (reference sequence). Here the CDR3 reads CASSPSGAANQPQHF. The CDR3 DNA sequence: TGTGCCAGCAGCCCCAGTGGGGCCGCCAATCAGCCCCAGCATTTT.

This clone was seen more than once but under ten times. This sequence joins TRBV6-6 and TRBJ1-1; D not certain. The germline V and J ends were trimmed by 7 bases and 6 bases, with 15 bases remaining between them. This CDR3 is 13 amino acids long. The germline CDR1 and CDR2 sequences are MNHNY and SVGAGI (reference sequence). CDR3 in amino acids: CASTDQQMAEAFF. Here the CDR3 DNA reads TGTGCCAGCACGGACCAGCAAATGGCTGAAGCTTTCTTT.

This clone was counted once. The chain uses TRBV7-9 and TRBJ1-1, with D tentatively TRBD1 (5 bases). CDR3 length: 13 residues. Deletions cut 4 bases from V and 11 bases from J, with 17 bases between. Germline CDR1 and CDR2: SEHNR and FQNEAQ (reference sequence). CDR3: CASSSSGGSWAFF. Here the CDR3 DNA reads TGTGCCAGCAGCTCTTCGGGGGGTTCCTGGGCTTTCTTT.